The clone carrying this T cell receptor beta chain was seen just once. Its matching antigen is unknown. The junction differs from germline at one of its ends, possibly a read error. The CDR3 is made up of 14 amino acids. Per germline, CDR1 DFQATT and CDR2 SNEGSKA (reference sequence). The entry originates in a study of T cells in Graves' hyperthyroidism and ophthalmopathy. As for the study in general: Peripheral blood was taken when the disease was first diagnosed, before any treatment began.

There were TCR beta CDR3 regions amplified from RNA transcripts. A set of HTBI primers served as the primers for a first-round RT-PCR of the TCR CDR3. TCRdb recomputed calls from the multiplex PCR reads with MiXCR, one row per CDR3 protein. This sample has around 400,000 distinct CDR3 sequences, with approximately 25% found just once. Lactation, pregnancy, other autoimmune disease or uncontrolled infection led to exclusion of patients. Regarding the study as a whole: In validation, the model predicted ophthalmopathy. These predictions came a median about 6.8 months before onset. Among thyroid clonotypes expanded above 0.001, most also appeared in blood.

Input material: blood. The sequence derives from a man over 45 with Graves' hyperthyroidism. The chain uses TRBV20-1 and TRBJ2-7; the match to TRBD2 covers 10 bases. The CDR3 sequence: CSARGLAAASEQYF. The CDR3 nucleotides read TGCAGTGCCAGAGGACTAGCGGCAGCATCCGAGCAGTACTTC.